This T cell receptor (beta chain) was obtained from a study of persistence of HIV-infected CD4 T cells. Study results and limitations: Bulk TCR data could not be restricted to HIV-1-infected CMV-responding cells. Compared with CD3/CD28-stimulated cells, CMV- and Gag-responding cells showed lower TCRbeta richness.

The immunoSEQ assay was version 4, run in survey mode. Profiling relied on immunoSEQ multiplex PCR, and the TCRdb table lists in-frame clones only, not all of them. The sample lists tens of thousands of clones, about 87% occurring once. Germline V gene lookup returns CDR1 SGHVS and CDR2 FNYEAQ. The CDR3 extends over 16 amino acids. With V trimmed by 2 bases and J by 1 base, 5 bases remained unmatched. Comment on this clone: Its antigen remains unidentified.

Anti-CD3/anti-CD28 beads served as a nonspecific positive control stimulus. Sorting of responding CD4+ T cells relied on upregulated CD40 ligand together with CD69. Stimulated PBMCs had first been depleted of CD8+ T cells. This receptor was identified in an adult woman with HIV who was CMV-seropositive. The input for sequencing was CD4+ T cells sorted from PBMCs after approximately 19-hour stimulation, taken from a patient who received antiretroviral therapy. The chain couples TRBV7-6 to TRBJ1-5, with 7 positions matching TRBD1. CDR3 sequence: CASSLRGPGSNQPQHF. The CDR3 nucleotides are TGTGCCAGCAGCTTAAGGGGGCCGGGGAGCAATCAGCCCCAGCATTTT.